This T cell receptor (beta chain) appears in the sequencing data of a study of blood T cell repertoires in COVID-19. As for the study in general: The cDNA or gDNA used as material had been derived from T cells, B-cell-depleted T cells, or PBMCs.

Per the original methods: The authors estimated nucleated cell counts from reference gene primer amplification. TCRdb keeps only in-frame clones here, not all; method: immunoSEQ multiplex PCR. The DNA was the basis for D and trimming; V, J and clone size are from that table. The table includes 150,000 to 200,000 clones, approximately 80% detected once. Clinical history as reported by participants underpinned cohort assignment. Recovered status applied to Cohort 3 donors who had two consecutive negative PCRs. It also applied to those with clearance or with symptom resolution. The TCR sequence derives from an older woman who had recovered from COVID-19. Input material: PBMCs or T cells enriched from blood (not recorded which).

CDR3 amino acids: CASTDSGGNQETQYF. CDR3 DNA sequence: TGTGCCAGCACCGATAGCGGGGGAAACCAAGAGACCCAGTACTTC. The chain links TRBV5-5 to TRBJ2-5; 9 bases match TRBD2. V lost 6 bases to trimming and J lost 0 bases; unmatched junction nucleotides: 6. The CDR3 sequence is 15 residues long. Germline V gene data show CDR1 as SGHKS and CDR2 as YYEKEE (reference sequence).